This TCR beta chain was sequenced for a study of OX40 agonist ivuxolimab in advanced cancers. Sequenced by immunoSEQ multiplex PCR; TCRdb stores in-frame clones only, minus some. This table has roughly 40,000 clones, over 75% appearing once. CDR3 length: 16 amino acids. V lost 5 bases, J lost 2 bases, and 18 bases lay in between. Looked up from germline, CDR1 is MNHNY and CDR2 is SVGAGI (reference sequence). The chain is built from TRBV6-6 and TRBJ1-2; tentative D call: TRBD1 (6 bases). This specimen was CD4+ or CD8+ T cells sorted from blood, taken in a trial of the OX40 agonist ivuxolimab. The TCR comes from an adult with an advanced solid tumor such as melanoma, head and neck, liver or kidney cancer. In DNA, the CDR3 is TGTGCCAGCAGTCCCCGTTCGCCAGGGGCGAACTATGGCTACACCTTC. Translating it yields CASSPRSPGANYGYTF.